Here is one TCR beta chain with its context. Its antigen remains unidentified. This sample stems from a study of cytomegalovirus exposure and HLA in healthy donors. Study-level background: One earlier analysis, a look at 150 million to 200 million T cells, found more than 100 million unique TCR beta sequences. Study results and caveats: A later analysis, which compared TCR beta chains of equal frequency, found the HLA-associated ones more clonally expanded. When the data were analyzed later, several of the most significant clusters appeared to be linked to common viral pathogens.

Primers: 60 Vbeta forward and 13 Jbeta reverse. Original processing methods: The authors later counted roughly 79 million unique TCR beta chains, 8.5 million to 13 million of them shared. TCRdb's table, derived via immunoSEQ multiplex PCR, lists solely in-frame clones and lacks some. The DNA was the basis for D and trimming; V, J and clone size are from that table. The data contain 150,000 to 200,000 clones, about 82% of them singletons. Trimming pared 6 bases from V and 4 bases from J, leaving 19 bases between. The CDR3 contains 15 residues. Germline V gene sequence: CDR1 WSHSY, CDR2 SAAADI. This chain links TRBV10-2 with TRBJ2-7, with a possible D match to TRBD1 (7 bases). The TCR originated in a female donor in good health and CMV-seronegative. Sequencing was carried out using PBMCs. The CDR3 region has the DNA TGCGCCAGCAGGAGTGGAGGGACAGTGGTTTACGAGCAGTACTTC. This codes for CASRSGGTVVYEQYF.